This TCR beta chain was documented in a study of control samples from healthy donors and cancer patients. This clone was found once. This CDR3 has 15 amino acids. Per the germline V gene, CDR1 is ENHRY and CDR2 is SYGVKD. J gave up 3 bases and V 6 bases, and 6 bases lay outside the gene matches. Here immunoSEQ multiplex PCR was the method, and the copy in TCRdb shows in-frame clones only, minus some. The sample gives 260,000 or so clones, over 75% of which show up once; approximately 12% is in the top ten. The gene calls are TRBV10-3 and TRBJ1-4; 8 bases map to TRBD1. This TCR was recovered from a woman aged 55-69 years with lung cancer. Input material: PBMCs. CDR3 sequence reads: CAIRQGEGANEKLFF. CDR3 DNA sequence: TGTGCCATCAGACAGGGGGAGGGCGCTAATGAAAAACTGTTTTTT.